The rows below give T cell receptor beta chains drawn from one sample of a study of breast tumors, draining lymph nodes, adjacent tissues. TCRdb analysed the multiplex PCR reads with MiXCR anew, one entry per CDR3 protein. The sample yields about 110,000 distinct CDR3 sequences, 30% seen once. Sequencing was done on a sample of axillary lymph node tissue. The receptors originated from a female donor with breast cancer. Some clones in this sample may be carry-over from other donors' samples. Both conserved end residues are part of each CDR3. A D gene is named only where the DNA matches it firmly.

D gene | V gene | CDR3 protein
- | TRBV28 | CASSLSSRVNSPLHF
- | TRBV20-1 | CSVPGTGGNQPQHF
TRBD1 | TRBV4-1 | CASSQAETGSLEQYF
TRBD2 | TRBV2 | CASRPGLAANEQFF
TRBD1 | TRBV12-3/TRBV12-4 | CASNPRQGTGSPLHF
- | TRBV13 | CASSLVRGGQPQHF
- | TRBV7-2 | CASHLGEAPAGYEQYF
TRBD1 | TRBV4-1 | CASSQERTGFFGYTF
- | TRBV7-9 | CASSLDPSPLHF
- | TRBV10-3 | CAISVTGKGGYTF
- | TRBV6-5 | CASSHLRGSSYNSPLHF
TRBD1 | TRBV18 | CASSLRAGGYNSPLHF
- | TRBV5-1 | CASSLAASTETQHF
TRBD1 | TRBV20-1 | CSARQGVRRETQYF
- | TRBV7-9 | CASSLGGRGGTEAFF
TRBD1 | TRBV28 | CASSLLAGGKSPLHF
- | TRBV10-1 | CASDLASVEELFF